These T cell receptor beta chains were read from a single sample in a study of T cells after yellow fever vaccination. Using its own MiXCR run on the 5' RACE reads, TCRdb lists one record per CDR3 protein. The sample lists about 360,000 distinct CDR3 sequences; 6.2% were seen once. The sequencing here drew on PBMCs, taken 5 days after the yellow fever booster vaccination. Receptor source: a man between 25 and 39 years old who received the YFV17D yellow fever vaccine. CDR3s include the opening cysteine and the closing phenylalanine or tryptophan. The D gene is left open where the match is weak.

d_call | v_call | cdr3_aa
NA | TRBV19 | CASSPPAPAHTTDTQYF
NA | TRBV7-2 | CASSPTVIGELFF
TRBD2 | TRBV15 | CATSRKGTSGNEQFF
NA | TRBV10-3 | CAISESEGAFEQYF
TRBD1 | TRBV5-5 | CASSPGQGWSPLHF
TRBD2 | TRBV20-1 | CSARDGGRSGNEQFF
NA | TRBV5-1 | CASSLAGASTEAFF
TRBD1 | TRBV29-1 | CSVRTGGANTGELFF
TRBD2 | TRBV20-1 | CSARKLAGGQEQFF
NA | TRBV29-1 | CSVGTDEQFF
NA | TRBV5-1 | CASSVTGTREQFF
TRBD1 | TRBV20-1 | CSASREGADTEAFF
NA | TRBV11-2 | CASSLDPSGETQYF
TRBD1 | TRBV6-1 | CAASQGVAGNTIYF
NA | TRBV7-2 | CASSTYDEQFF
NA | TRBV18 | CASSPPDGALQETQYF
TRBD1 | TRBV12-3/TRBV12-4 | CASSPDRENGYTF
TRBD2 | TRBV7-3 | CASSLKGDSGDYNEQFF
NA | TRBV30 | CAWSVLSDEQFF
NA | TRBV3-1 | CASSQVPAREQFF
NA | TRBV12-3/TRBV12-4 | CASSQSDTQYF
NA | TRBV4-2 | CASSQDSGTLGNTIYF
NA | TRBV6-6 | CASRDAGNTIYF
NA | TRBV5-4 | CAISSGYEQYF
TRBD2 | TRBV7-2 | CASSLSRGGTDTQYF
NA | TRBV9 | CASSPRQDTSYEQYF
NA | TRBV19 | CASSIVTDGEQFF
NA | TRBV12-3/TRBV12-4 | CASSPPAPGELFF
TRBD1 | TRBV5-5 | CASSANRGGNTEAFF
TRBD2 | TRBV6-1 | CASSELGGLAVTDTQYF
NA | TRBV14 | CASSQGLGRRDEQFF
TRBD1 | TRBV6-2/TRBV6-3 | CASRPGGDVNEQFF
TRBD1 | TRBV5-6 | CAIGHRGLYEQYF
NA | TRBV7-2 | CASSLLDDQPQHF
NA | TRBV20-1 | CSARGAGRVGTEAFF
NA | TRBV29-1 | CSGETDNGGELFF
NA | TRBV14 | CASSQNALSGSYNEQFF
TRBD2 | TRBV18 | CASSEGLVIETQYF
TRBD1 | TRBV5-1 | CASSLTGTDTDTQYF
NA | TRBV5-1 | CASSLDGSGANVLTF
TRBD2 | TRBV11-2 | CASSIGTSSADTQYF
NA | TRBV27 | CASRQGPYEQYF
TRBD1 | TRBV20-1 | CSASTYPGQGAQPQHF
TRBD1 | TRBV20-1 | CGRQGQETQYF
TRBD2 | TRBV20-1 | CSALYLGGASGRANTGELFF
TRBD1 | TRBV20-1 | CSYRGENSYEQYF
NA | TRBV20-1 | CSARPPNTEAFF
NA | TRBV27 | CASSDGTAPREQYF
NA | TRBV27 | CASSFVGNSGANVLTF
TRBD1 | TRBV19 | CAIWTGGSTGELFF
NA | TRBV29-1 | CSVEDRSVSNTQYF
NA | TRBV6-1 | CASSTTRAKNIQYF
TRBD1 | TRBV6-1 | CASSDRGVGQGEGNTIYF